What follows are 13 T cell receptor beta chains derived from one specimen sequenced in a study of control samples from healthy donors and cancer patients. This table comes from immunoSEQ multiplex PCR, and its TCRdb copy is limited to in-frame clones, with some not included. Of approximately 94,000 clones in the sample, around 87% were seen once. The sequenced material came from blood. Every receptor here comes from a woman aged 45-60 years in good health.

The chain uses TRBV3-1 (or the pseudogene TRBV3-2) and TRBJ1-1; TRBD1 is a possible D gene (6 bases). The V end was cut by 2 bases, the J end by 1 base, with 8 bases between. The CDR3 covers 14 residues. The germline CDR1 and CDR2 sequences are LGHDT and YNNKEL (reference sequence). The CDR3 loop reads CASSQNRENTEAFF. CDR3 DNA: TGTGCCAGCAGCCAAAACAGGGAGAACACTGAAGCTTTCTTT.

The V gene is TRBV12-3 or TRBV12-4, the J gene TRBJ2-7; possibly TRBD2 for D (7 bases). Trimming took 7 bases from V and 7 from J, leaving 17 bases between them. The CDR3 length is 13 residues. CDR3 coding DNA: TGTGCCAGCAATGGGGGGGGCCCCTTTGAGCAGTACTTC. It translates to CASNGGGPFEQYF.

This chain uses TRBV6-5 with TRBJ2-5; D may correspond to TRBD1 or TRBD2 (6 bases each). The CDR3 length is 12 residues. Germline values: CDR1 MNHEY, CDR2 SVGAGI. V dropped 7 bases and J dropped 5 bases, with 11 bases sitting between them. The CDR3: CASKGGVETQYF. The DNA for the CDR3 is TGTGCCAGCAAGGGGGGCGTCGAGACCCAGTACTTC.

The chain couples TRBV7-2 to TRBJ2-1; 7 bases match TRBD2. With 2 bases clipped from V and 7 bases from J, the junction kept 5 bases outside the gene matches. Germline V gives CDR1 SGHTA, CDR2 FQGNSA. The CDR3 spans 14 residues. CDR3 DNA sequence: TGTGCCAGCAGCTTACAGCGGGACGGGAATGAGCAGTTCTTC. Protein product: CASSLQRDGNEQFF.

The V gene is TRBV2, the J gene TRBJ2-6; 8 nucleotides match TRBD1. The V and J ends lost 7 bases and 4 bases, in that order; junction bases with no gene match: 9. Per the germline V gene, CDR1 is SNHLY and CDR2 is FYNNEI. The CDR3 extends over 16 amino acids. The CDR3 DNA reads as TGTGCCAGCACCCCGGAGACAGGGGTCGGGGCCAACGTCCTGACTTTC. Amino acid sequence: CASTPETGVGANVLTF.

In its sample, this clone was seen a few times. The V gene is TRBV4-1, the J gene TRBJ1-5; a possible D gene is TRBD1 (5 bases). Germline V CDR1 and CDR2: MGHRA, YSYEKL. V lost 4 bases, J lost 5 bases, and 12 bases lay in between. CDR3 length: 14 residues. As DNA, the CDR3 is TGCGCCAGCAGCCTTGGGGGGGACCATCAGCCCCAGCATTTT. Its translation: CASSLGGDHQPQHF.

The chain recombines TRBV5-4 with TRBJ2-1; D is perhaps TRBD1 (5 bases). V dropped 4 bases and J dropped 0 bases, with 14 bases sitting between them. The germline CDR1 and CDR2 sequences are SGHNT and YYREEE (reference sequence). CDR3 size: 16 residues. CDR3 protein: CASSRQKASSYNEQFF. The CDR3 DNA is TGTGCCAGCAGCAGACAGAAAGCGAGCTCCTACAATGAGCAGTTCTTC.

This clone was detected only a few times. CDR3 protein: CASSLELAGVSKNIQYF. The CDR3 region has the DNA TGTGCCAGCAGCTTAGAACTAGCGGGGGTTTCCAAAAACATTCAGTACTTC. The chain is built from TRBV5-5 and TRBJ2-4, with TRBD2 identical over 11 bases. CDR1 is SGHKS and CDR2 is YYEKEE in the germline V gene (reference sequence). The CDR3 is 17 residues long. V gave up 2 bases and J gave up 2 bases; unmatched junction bases: 6.

This chain links TRBV28 with TRBJ2-4; 7 bases are a match to TRBD1. Germline CDR1 MDHEN, CDR2 SYDVKM. CDR3 length: 14 amino acids. Unmatched junction bases numbered 3, after V lost 3 bases and J lost 4 bases. The CDR3 region is CASSFQGEKNIQYF. The CDR3 region has the DNA TGTGCCAGCAGTTTCCAGGGGGAGAAAAACATTCAGTACTTC.

The chain is built from TRBV28 and TRBJ2-7, with 9 nucleotides matching TRBD2. The CDR3 contains 15 residues. The V gene's germline CDR1 is MDHEN and CDR2 SYDVKM. J lost 7 bases, V lost 0 bases, and 7 bases had no gene match. CDR3 in amino acids: CASSLWGGGAKEQYF. DNA for the CDR3: TGTGCCAGCAGTTTATGGGGCGGGGGGGCGAAGGAGCAGTACTTC. The full variable domain, rest sourced from reference TRBV28 and TRBJ2-7, is DVKVTQSSRYLVKRTGEKVFLECVQDMDHENMFWYRQDPGLGLRLIYFSYDVKMKEKGDIPEGYSVSREKKERFSLILESASTNQTSMYLCASSLWGGGAKEQYFGPGTRLTVT.

This rearrangement joins TRBV6-5 to TRBJ2-2; no firm D call. CDR1 is MNHEY and CDR2 is SVGAGI in the germline V gene. This CDR3 comprises 13 residues. Trimming removed 4 bases from V and 1 base from J, with 4 bases in between. CDR3 nucleotide sequence: TGTGCCAGCAGTTTGCAGAACACCGGGGAGCTGTTTTTT. Residues: CASSLQNTGELFF.

V and J are TRBV7-2 and TRBJ1-5; 7 bases line up with TRBD1. With V trimmed by 1 base and J by 4 bases, 7 bases remained unmatched. This CDR3 has 16 residues. Germline loops: CDR1 SGHTA, CDR2 FQGNSA. CDR3 nucleotide sequence: TGTGCCAGCAGCTTAGTCCGACAGGGCCGTAATCAGCCCCAGCATTTT. This translates into CASSLVRQGRNQPQHF. Looking up the rest from reference TRBV7-2 and TRBJ1-5 gives the full variable domain: GAGVSQSPSNKVTEKGKDVELRCDPISGHTALYWYRQSLGQGLEFLIYFQGNSAPDKSGLPSDRFSAERTGGSVSTLTIQRTQQEDSAVYLCASSLVRQGRNQPQHFGDGTRLSIL.

The gene calls are TRBV19 and TRBJ2-2, with 8 nucleotides matching TRBD1. Germline V gene sequence: CDR1 LNHDA, CDR2 SQIVND (reference sequence). Trimming took 5 bases from V and 7 from J; bases not matched to a gene: 9. The length of the CDR3 is 15 residues. CDR3 DNA: TGTGCCAGTAGTCGTAAGACAGGGGATCACGGGGAGCTGTTTTTT. This sequence encodes CASSRKTGDHGELFF.